The rows below give T cell receptor beta chains drawn from one sample of a study of T cells after yellow fever vaccination. TCRdb ran MiXCR on the 5' RACE reads and lists one entry per CDR3 protein. The table has 250,000 or so distinct CDR3 sequences, less than 9% seen once. The starting material was CD4+ T cells sorted from PBMCs, obtained 15 days after the yellow fever booster vaccination. Source of these receptors: a man aged 25 to 40 who received the YFV17D yellow fever vaccine. Both conserved end residues are part of each CDR3. Each record gives: clone size, D gene, J gene, V gene, CDR3 DNA, CDR3 protein. D genes are given only for firm matches. Expanded clones get a size class; other rows say once, few or many, or leave the size out.

many,TRBD2,TRBJ2-7,TRBV5-1,TGCGCCAGCAGCCAAGGCAGCCTATTAGCGGGAGCTGTGGCCGAGCAGTACTTC,CASSQGSLLAGAVAEQYF
NA,TRBD2,TRBJ2-5,TRBV10-3,TGTGCCATCCAGGCGCATAGCGGGACCCAAGAGACCCAGTACTTC,CAIQAHSGTQETQYF
many,TRBD2,TRBJ2-5,TRBV7-9,TGTGCCAGCAGCGGAGGACTAGCGGGAGTGGGGGAGACCCAGTACTTC,CASSGGLAGVGETQYF
many,NA,TRBJ2-7,TRBV12-3/TRBV12-4,TGTGCCAGCAGTTTCGGACAGCCTCCCTACGAGCAGTACTTC,CASSFGQPPYEQYF
NA,NA,TRBJ1-3,TRBV12-3/TRBV12-4,TGTGCCAGCAGTCCATGGTCGGGAAACACCATATATTTT,CASSPWSGNTIYF
few,NA,TRBJ2-2,TRBV20-1,TGCAGTGCTAAGACAGCCATTGGGGCCGGGGAGCTGTTTTTT,CSAKTAIGAGELFF
many,TRBD2,TRBJ2-7,TRBV30,TGTGCCTGGAGTCCCCGACTAGCGGGATTTACCTACGAGCAGTACTTC,CAWSPRLAGFTYEQYF
few,NA,TRBJ2-1,TRBV20-1,TGCAGTGCTAGAGACCCGGCTGGATGTGGTGAGCAGTTCTTC,CSARDPAGCGEQFF
NA,NA,TRBJ2-5,TRBV20-1,TGCAGTGCTGGACCGGGGAGCGAGACCCAGTACTTC,CSAGPGSETQYF
NA,NA,TRBJ2-1,TRBV7-2,TGTGCCAGCAGCTTGGGCCTTTTACTATACAATGAGCAGTTCTTC,CASSLGLLLYNEQFF
many,NA,TRBJ2-7,TRBV5-1,TGCGCCAGCGGCCTGGAGGGTCTCCTCGGTATGGAGCAGTACTTC,CASGLEGLLGMEQYF
many,TRBD2,TRBJ2-5,TRBV3-1,TGTGCCAGCAGCCAAGTACTAGCGGGGGGGCAATCCCAGTACTTC,CASSQVLAGGQSQYF
few,NA,TRBJ2-1,TRBV20-1,TGCAGTGCTAGCGTTGACGACTACAATGAGCAGTTCTTC,CSASVDDYNEQFF
few,NA,TRBJ1-4,TRBV6-1,TGTGCCAGCAGACCTCGACAGCCGGGTGAAAAACTGTTTTTT,CASRPRQPGEKLFF
few,NA,TRBJ2-7,TRBV15,TGTGCCACCAGCAGAACAGGATCCTACGAGCAGTACTTC,CATSRTGSYEQYF
few,TRBD1,TRBJ2-3,TRBV24-1,TGTGCCACCAAAGGGCTAGGACAGGGGGTACCAGATACGCAGTATTTT,CATKGLGQGVPDTQYF
many,NA,TRBJ2-3,TRBV7-8,TGTGCCAGCAGCTTAGAGAGGGCAGATACGCAGTATTTT,CASSLERADTQYF
many,NA,TRBJ2-4,TRBV7-8,TGTGCCAGCAGCCCCGGGGCGGGGGCGGGGAACATTCAGTACTTC,CASSPGAGAGNIQYF
many,NA,TRBJ1-6,TRBV27,TGTGCCAGCAGTTCCGGGTCCTCCTATAATTCACCCCTCCACTTT,CASSSGSSYNSPLHF
NA,TRBD2,TRBJ2-3,TRBV20-1,TGCAGTGCTAGAGTGCGGGAGGATGGAGATACGCAGTATTTT,CSARVREDGDTQYF
few,NA,TRBJ2-7,TRBV7-2,TGTGCCAGCAGCGGATCAGGCGAGCAGTACTTC,CASSGSGEQYF
NA,TRBD1,TRBJ2-6,TRBV29-1,TGCAGCGTTGGAAAGGGACAGGGTACCTCTGGGGCCAACGTCCTGACTTTC,CSVGKGQGTSGANVLTF
many,NA,TRBJ1-2,TRBV20-1,TGCAGTGCCCCGGATAAATCCTATGGCTACACCTTC,CSAPDKSYGYTF
many,NA,TRBJ2-7,TRBV11-1,TGTGCCAGCAGCTCAGTAAGCTACGAGCAGTACTTC,CASSSVSYEQYF
few,NA,TRBJ2-1,TRBV20-1,TGCAGTGCTAGCGGAGCCCAGGGAGACAATGAGCAGTTCTTC,CSASGAQGDNEQFF
few,NA,TRBJ1-1,TRBV4-3,TGCGCCAGCAGCCAAGATCTGGGGACCACTGAAGCTTTCTTT,CASSQDLGTTEAFF